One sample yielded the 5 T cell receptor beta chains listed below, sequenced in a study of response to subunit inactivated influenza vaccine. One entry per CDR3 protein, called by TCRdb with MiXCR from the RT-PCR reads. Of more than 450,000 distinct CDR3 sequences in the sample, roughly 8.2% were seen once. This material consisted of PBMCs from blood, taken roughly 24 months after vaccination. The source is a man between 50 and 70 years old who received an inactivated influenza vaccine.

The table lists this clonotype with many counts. The CDR3 sequence is CASSFGGAGTDTQYF. The DNA of the CDR3 is TGCGCCAGCAGCTTTGGGGGAGCGGGCACAGATACGCAGTATTTT. V is TRBV5-1 and J is TRBJ2-3; D tentatively reads TRBD1 or TRBD2 (5 bases each). Germline CDR1 and CDR2: SGHRS and YFSETQ. V lost 2 bases and J 1 base, leaving 11 bases between the germline ends. The CDR3 is made up of 15 amino acids.

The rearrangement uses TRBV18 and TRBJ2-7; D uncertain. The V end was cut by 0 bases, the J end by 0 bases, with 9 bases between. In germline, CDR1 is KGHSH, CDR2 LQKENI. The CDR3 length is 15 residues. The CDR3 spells CASSPPPGRSYEQYF. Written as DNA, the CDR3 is TGTGCCAGCTCACCACCCCCGGGCCGCTCCTACGAGCAGTACTTC.

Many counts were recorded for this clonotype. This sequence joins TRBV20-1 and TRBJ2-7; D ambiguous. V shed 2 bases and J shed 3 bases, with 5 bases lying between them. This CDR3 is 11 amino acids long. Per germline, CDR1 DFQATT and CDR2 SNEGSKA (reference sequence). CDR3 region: CSARRDYEQYF. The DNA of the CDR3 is TGCAGTGCTAGACGAGACTACGAGCAGTACTTC.

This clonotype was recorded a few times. The CDR3 nucleotides are TGCAGTGCTAGGTCGGGACAGGGTTTCAACGAGCAGTACTTC. This translates into CSARSGQGFNEQYF. This sequence joins TRBV20-1 and TRBJ2-7; TRBD1 matches 9 bases. Germline values: CDR1 DFQATT, CDR2 SNEGSKA (reference sequence). The V gene end was trimmed by 3 bases and the J gene end by 5 bases; junction bases not matched to a gene: 8. The CDR3 contains 14 residues.

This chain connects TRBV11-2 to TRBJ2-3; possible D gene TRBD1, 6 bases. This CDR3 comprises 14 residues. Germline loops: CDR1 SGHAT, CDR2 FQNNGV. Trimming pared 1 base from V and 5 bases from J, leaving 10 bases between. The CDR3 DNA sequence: TGTGCCAGCAGCTTAGCAGGGGCGGAAGATACGCAGTATTTT. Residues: CASSLAGAEDTQYF.